There are many counts of the clone carrying this T cell receptor beta chain. The antigen is undetermined. TCRdb recomputed calls from the 5' RACE reads with MiXCR, one row per CDR3 protein. The sample holds about 30,000 distinct CDR3 sequences; 6% are singletons and the top ten take under 25%. This entry belongs to a study of spatial heterogeneity in lung cancer. Background on the study: Sequencing consistently turned up more beta-chain sequences than alpha-chain sequences.

Study conclusions and caveats: Resection saw ubiquitous expanded tumor TCRs appear in blood more than follow-up did.

Noted time point: blood at routine non-recurrence follow-up after resection. Sequencing was performed on whole RNA extracted from tumor and nontumor lung tissue, or from frozen PBMC, and the material was left unsorted. J was trimmed by 1 base and V by 0 bases; bases with no gene match: 3. Germline V gene lookup returns CDR1 SGHTA and CDR2 FQGNSA. The CDR3 is made up of 16 amino acids. The sequence came from a male donor with early-stage non-small cell lung cancer. The rearrangement links TRBV7-2 to TRBJ1-5; 7 nucleotides match TRBD1. The sequenced sample was PBMCs, obtained at follow-up. Written as DNA, the CDR3 is TGTGCCAGCAGCTTAGCCGGGACAGAGAGCAATCAGCCCCAGCATTTT. Its translation: CASSLAGTESNQPQHF.